This TCR beta chain was captured by sequencing in a study of shared clonotypes between healthy human individuals. Sequenced by immunoSEQ multiplex PCR; TCRdb stores in-frame clones only, minus some. The sample holds around 750,000 clones, about 74% seen once. With respect to this clone: The same CDR3 can be traced to other DNA sequences in this sample.

V lost 3 bases and J lost 7, with 9 bases in between. CDR3 length equals 12 residues. Looked up from germline, CDR1 is ENHRY and CDR2 is SYGVKD. The chain couples TRBV10-3 to TRBJ1-2; perhaps TRBD1 as D (6 bases). The TCR originated in a woman in her twenties or thirties in good health. Sequenced sample: memory CD4+ T cells sorted from blood. Specified subset: CD45RA-negative fraction. CDR3 region: CAISETTGGYTF. The CDR3 DNA reads as TGTGCCATCAGTGAAACGACAGGTGGCTACACCTTC.